This T cell receptor beta chain was identified in a study of B cell selection in AIRE deficiency. CD4+CD127+ cells were sorted as the conventional CD4 T cells. Details on this clone: Its specificity is not known.

The study's findings and limits: Only TCRbeta was sequenced; roughly two fifths of shared healthy Treg sequences appeared in Tconv. Shared Treg sequences had shorter CDR3s, biased toward rearrangements with few non-templated insertions. About 30.6% of healthy-shared Treg sequences were found among patient Tconv cells.

In the original analysis: Conventional T cell pools: roughly 110,000 distinct patient, approximately 130,000 donor TCRbeta sequences. Clones were sequenced by immunoSEQ multiplex PCR, and TCRdb holds only the in-frame ones, with some missing. The V and J calls and the clone size are those of that table, but D and trimming were determined from the DNA. The repertoire includes tens of thousands of clones, about 96% of them detected once, and approximately 0.21% sits in the top ten. J was trimmed by 8 bases and V by 3 bases; bases with no gene match: 12. CDR1 is SGDLS, CDR2 YYNGEE, per germline. This CDR3 has 15 residues.

The sequence came from a human donor in good health. The genes are TRBV9 and TRBJ1-2; 8 nucleotides line up with TRBD1. The sequenced sample consisted of CD4+CD127+ conventional T cells sorted from PBMCs. Here the CDR3 DNA reads TGTGCCAGCAGCGGGGACCACAGGGGGGAAATGGGCTACACCTTC. Amino acids: CASSGDHRGEMGYTF.